This TCR beta chain was profiled in a study of blood T cell repertoires in COVID-19. Looking at the study overall: COVID-19 samples, acute and convalescent, were from the United States, Italy and Spain. PBMCs, B-cell-depleted T cells, or T cells were the source of the cDNA or gDNA that made up the material.

This clone was observed once. Study processing details: Quantification of nucleated cells was approximated via reference gene primer amplification. Profiling relied on immunoSEQ multiplex PCR, and the TCRdb table lists in-frame clones only, not all of them. Clonal size and the V and J genes are those of that table, whereas D and trimming came from the DNA. The sample carries fewer than 200,000 clones, around 88% recorded once. The germline gives CDR1 SGHTA, CDR2 FQGNSA. CDR3 length equals 15 residues. V shed 4 bases and J shed 0 bases, with 10 bases lying between them. Input material: PBMCs or T cells enriched from blood (not recorded which). This sequence was found in a woman in her fifties or sixties in a cohort exposed to, infected with or recovered from COVID-19 (not recorded which). The chain couples TRBV7-2 to TRBJ1-3; weak D call: TRBD1 (5 bases). The CDR3 reads CASSSRQSSGNTIYF. CDR3 sequence (DNA): TGTGCCAGCAGCTCTAGACAGAGCTCTGGAAACACCATATATTTT.